This entry concerns a single TCR beta chain. No antigen is known for it. It has no much larger one-base neighbor in the sample; base qualities were not kept. The immunoSEQ Assay, a bias-controlled multiplex PCR, was used to amplify TCRbeta CDR3 regions from genomic DNA. Under the source paper's analysis protocol: The number of nucleated cells in each sample was estimated by amplification of reference gene primers within the assay. To quantify the absolute abundance of each unique TCRbeta CDR3 rearrangement, sequence reads were collapsed and filtered. For each sample, productive Simpson clonality was calculated by taking the square root of Simpson's diversity index across productive rearrangements. Entries here come from immuneACCESS through TCRdb and include only in-frame sequences with V and J called. Some clones fail to appear in such tables; in the studies checked, an unresolved V gene covers under half of the shortfall, and the cause of the remainder is unknown. V, J and clone size are taken as reported in that table, and D and trimming were inferred from the DNA itself. The sample profile shows 150,000 to 200,000 clones; 86% of them were found once. The ten largest clones add up to roughly 8.7% of the sample.

Each collaborating institution followed its own protocols to collect whole blood in K2EDTA tubes. For TCRbeta analysis, collaborators shipped samples in one of three forms: frozen whole blood, isolated PBMCs, or DNA extracted from either of those sample types. This sample is part of a study of blood T cell repertoires in COVID-19 (dated by TCRdb to between 2020 and 2021). General notes on the study: Samples covering the acute and convalescent phases of COVID-19 were provided by collaborators in the United States, Italy and Spain. The repertoires were made available in a free public database intended to serve as a resource for research on the immune response to SARS-CoV-2. The sample metadata nearly always contained a de-identified subject ID, COVID-19 status, age in years and sex. The prospective study material was composed of cDNA or gDNA derived from T cells, B-cell-depleted T cells, or PBMCs. Deeply sampled blood TCRbeta repertoires from subjects exposed to, actively infected with, or recovered from COVID-19 were included in the dataset. Where HLA class I and class II types were available, the types were taken from metadata supplied by the sample provider, not from assay-based typing. Samples were obtained from the ongoing ImmuneRACE study (first 160 participants) and from 950 to 1,500 subjects provided by 6 global collaborators. General conclusions and limits of the study: The quantity of clinical and demographic metadata differed by source and by participant and was supplied without curation.

Trimming at the junction amounts to 1 base on V and 8 bases on J, and the germline ends lie 9 bases apart. CDR1 and CDR2 are read off the germline V gene as SGHTA and FQGNSA. From the cysteine up to the phenylalanine, the CDR3 has a length of 13 residues. The read is trimmed to its CDR3 DNA, 39 bases read in frame from base 1. The chain is assembled from TRBV7-2 and TRBJ2-1; the D gene is not confidently resolved. Sequenced: peripheral blood. The clonotype originates from a man in his forties or fifties with active or convalescent COVID-19. The sequenced DNA: TGTGCCAGCAGCTTAGGAGAGCGTTATGAGCAGTTCTTC. Its amino acids are CASSLGERYEQFF.